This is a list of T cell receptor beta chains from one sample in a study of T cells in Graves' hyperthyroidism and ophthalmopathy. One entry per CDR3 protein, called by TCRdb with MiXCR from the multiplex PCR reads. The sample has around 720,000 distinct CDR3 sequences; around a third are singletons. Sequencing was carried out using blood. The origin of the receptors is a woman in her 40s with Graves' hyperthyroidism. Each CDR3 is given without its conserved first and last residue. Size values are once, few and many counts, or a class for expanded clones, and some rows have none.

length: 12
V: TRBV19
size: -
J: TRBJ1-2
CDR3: ASTGGGQHYGYT

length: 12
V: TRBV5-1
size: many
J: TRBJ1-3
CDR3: ASSLEGSGNTIY

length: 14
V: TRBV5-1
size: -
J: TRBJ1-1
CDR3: ASNPNSRTGGTEAF

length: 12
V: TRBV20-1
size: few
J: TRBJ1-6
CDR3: SASRVIFDSPLH

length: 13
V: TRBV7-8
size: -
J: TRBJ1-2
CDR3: ASSFSLSTNYGYT

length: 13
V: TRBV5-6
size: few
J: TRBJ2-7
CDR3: ASSLNGGFSYEQY

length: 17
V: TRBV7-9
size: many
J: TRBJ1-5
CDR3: ASSLGWGQDPYSNQPQH

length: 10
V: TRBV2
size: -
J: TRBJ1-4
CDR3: ASSRTRGKLF

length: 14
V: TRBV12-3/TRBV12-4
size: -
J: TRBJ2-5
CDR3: ASSSLETREKETQY

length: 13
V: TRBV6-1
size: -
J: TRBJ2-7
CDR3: ASSEAQGDSDEQY

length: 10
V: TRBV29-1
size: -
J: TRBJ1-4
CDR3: SVGQGDEKLF

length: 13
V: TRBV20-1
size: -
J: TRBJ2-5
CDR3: SARGTSGGEETQY